One and the same sample provided the 21 T cell receptor beta chains below, sequenced in a study of cytomegalovirus exposure and HLA in healthy donors. This PCR relied on a set of 60 Vbeta primers and 13 Jbeta primers. Only in-frame clones appear in the TCRdb table, and some are missing; sequencing was by immunoSEQ multiplex PCR. The profile shows around 140,000 clones, more than 75% of them singletons. Source material: PBMCs. The source is a female donor in good health and CMV-seronegative.

This sequence joins TRBV2 and TRBJ1-1; tentative D call: TRBD1 (6 bases). Deletions cut 3 bases from V and 6 bases from J, with 8 bases between. CDR1 and CDR2 (germline): SNHLY, FYNNEI. The CDR3 covers 12 residues. CDR3 loop: CASSDRGSEAFF. As DNA, the CDR3 is TGTGCCAGCAGTGACAGGGGATCTGAAGCTTTCTTT.

CDR3 bases: TGTGCCAGCAGCCTACGCCGGGACAGGTTTTATGGCTACACCTTC. Its protein is CASSLRRDRFYGYTF. The V call is TRBV7-2, the J call TRBJ1-2; TRBD1 aligns across 8 bases. Germline CDR1 and CDR2: SGHTA and FQGNSA. Unmatched junction bases numbered 10, after V lost 5 bases and J lost 5 bases. The CDR3 covers 15 residues.

The J gene is TRBJ2-1, the V gene TRBV5-1; unclear D gene. The CDR3 is 15 residues long. Trimming removed 2 bases at V and 7 bases at J, with 16 bases between. Germline V lookup: CDR1 SGHRS, CDR2 YFSETQ. The CDR3, as DNA: TGCGCCAGCAGCTTTTACGAGATAACCGTGAATGAGCAGTTCTTC. Translated, it gives CASSFYEITVNEQFF.

This clone occurred once. The chain has TRBV7-8 and TRBJ1-1, with 7 bases matching TRBD1. This CDR3 is 15 amino acids long. Germline V gene data show CDR1 as SGHVS and CDR2 as FQNEAQ. V lost 3 bases and J lost 4; bases outside the gene matches: 8. CDR3: CASSFEGGGVTEAFF. The CDR3 coding sequence is TGTGCCAGCAGCTTCGAAGGGGGCGGCGTCACTGAAGCTTTCTTT.

As regards this clone: One junction end disagrees with the germline gene, perhaps due to a read error. DNA for the CDR3: TGTGCCAGCAGTGAAGGGCGGGGCCGGAGGATCGCCTTC. It is translated as CASSEGRGRRIAF. The chain uses TRBV6-1 and TRBJ1-2, with a weak D call TRBD1 (5 bases). The CDR3 is 13 amino acids. Germline CDR1 and CDR2: MNHNS and SASEGT.

This clone appeared once. This rearrangement joins TRBV5-6 to TRBJ2-3; possible D gene TRBD1, 6 bases. The germline gives CDR1 SGHDT, CDR2 YYEEEE. V was pared by 2 bases and J by 2 bases, with 9 bases between. The CDR3 loop spans 14 amino acids. CDR3 amino acids: CASSFTGSTDTQYF. CDR3 sequence (DNA): TGTGCCAGCAGCTTTACAGGGTCCACAGATACGCAGTATTTT.

This chain connects TRBV5-6 to TRBJ2-2; 7 bases align to TRBD2. CDR3 length: 18 amino acids. The V segment lost 0 bases and the J segment 4 bases; nucleotides outside the gene matches: 12. CDR1 is SGHDT and CDR2 is YYEEEE in the germline V gene. This chain's CDR3 is CASSLAGWASGVTGELFF. The CDR3 DNA is TGTGCCAGCAGCTTGGCCGGGTGGGCGAGCGGGGTCACCGGGGAGCTGTTTTTT.

This sequence joins TRBV5-1 and TRBJ1-6, with D possibly matching TRBD1 (5 bases). The CDR3 has 16 residues. Germline-derived CDR1 and CDR2 are SGHRS and YFSETQ. V was shortened by 4 bases and J by 0 bases, with 11 bases between the two germline ends. CDR3 in amino acids: CASSASRVSYNSPLHF. The CDR3 nucleotides read TGCGCCAGCAGCGCGTCCAGGGTCTCCTATAATTCACCCCTCCACTTT.

The chain employs TRBV18 and TRBJ2-1; D unresolved. Germline V gene sequence: CDR1 KGHSH, CDR2 LQKENI. The CDR3 length is 16 residues. V was pared by 3 bases and J by 0 bases, with 12 bases between. CDR3 protein: CASSPVGTDSYNEQFF. Here the CDR3 DNA reads TGTGCCAGCTCACCCGTTGGAACAGACTCCTACAATGAGCAGTTCTTC.

The CDR3 region is CATSRVGGKPDTQYF. CDR3 bases: TGTGCCACCAGTCGAGTGGGGGGGAAGCCAGATACGCAGTATTTT. The V call is TRBV15, the J call TRBJ2-3, with 7 positions matching TRBD2. The CDR3 is made up of 15 amino acids. Germline V CDR1 and CDR2: LNHNV, YYDKDF (reference sequence). The trim removed 6 bases at V and 4 bases at J, leaving 10 bases unmatched.

The gene calls are TRBV6-1 and TRBJ1-1; 9 positions agree with TRBD1. The CDR3 has 14 residues. Trimming at V came to 6 bases and at J to 1 base, leaving 3 bases not matched to a gene. The germline V gene has CDR1 MNHNS and CDR2 SASEGT. The chain's CDR3 is CASRRGQGNTEAFF. CDR3 coding DNA: TGTGCCAGCAGGAGGGGACAGGGGAACACTGAAGCTTTCTTT.

This rearrangement joins TRBV6-1 to TRBJ2-4; D perhaps matches TRBD1 (6 bases). This CDR3 spans 19 amino acids. The germline gives CDR1 MNHNS, CDR2 SASEGT. Deletions cut 0 bases from V and 2 bases from J, with 20 bases between. The CDR3: CASSEAGAQGVGSKNIQYF. In DNA form, the CDR3 reads TGTGCCAGCAGTGAAGCGGGAGCACAGGGAGTCGGTTCCAAAAACATTCAGTACTTC.

This clone has a handful of counts. The genes are TRBV15 and TRBJ1-2, with 7 positions matching TRBD1. The CDR3 consists of 15 residues. Looked up from germline, CDR1 is LNHNV and CDR2 is YYDKDF (reference sequence). With 0 bases clipped from V and 6 bases from J, the junction kept 7 bases outside the gene matches. CDR3 amino acids: CATSRDRAGGHGYTF. Written as DNA, the CDR3 is TGTGCCACCAGCAGAGATCGGGCAGGGGGACATGGCTACACCTTC.

This sequence joins TRBV7-9 and TRBJ2-7, with D possibly matching TRBD2 (6 bases). Germline V gives CDR1 SEHNR, CDR2 FQNEAQ (reference sequence). V dropped 5 bases and J dropped 4 bases, with 21 bases sitting between them. This CDR3 contains 16 residues. CDR3 region: CASSPSLRGRGYEQYF. The CDR3 nucleotides are TGTGCCAGCAGCCCATCTCTCCGGGGGAGAGGTTACGAGCAGTACTTC.

The chain links TRBV7-2 to TRBJ2-1, with 11 nucleotides matching TRBD2. Germline CDR1 and CDR2: SGHTA and FQGNSA. There are 19 residues in the CDR3. J lost 7 bases, V lost 0 bases, and 14 bases had no gene match. The CDR3 coding sequence is TGTGCCAGCAGCTTAGCCCGGTGGCCTAGCGGGGGGAAGGATAATGAGCAGTTCTTC. Protein product: CASSLARWPSGGKDNEQFF.

V gene TRBV5-8 combines with J gene TRBJ2-1; 11 bases fit TRBD2. Germline V gives CDR1 SGHTS, CDR2 YDEGEE. Trimming at V came to 4 bases and at J to 3 bases, leaving 6 bases not matched to a gene. The CDR3 is 16 amino acids. CDR3: CASSPLAGEHYNEQFF. The CDR3 coding sequence is TGTGCCAGCAGCCCACTAGCGGGGGAACACTACAATGAGCAGTTCTTC.

The J gene is TRBJ2-5, the V gene TRBV5-6; D might be TRBD2 (5 bases). Trimming removed 0 bases at V and 4 bases at J, with 10 bases between. Germline CDR1 is SGHDT and CDR2 is YYEEEE. The CDR3 is made up of 14 amino acids. The CDR3 DNA reads as TGTGCCAGCAGCTTGGCTAGCACCTTAGAGACCCAGTACTTC. It is translated as CASSLASTLETQYF.

As to this clone: The junction departs from germline at one end; a sequencing error may be responsible. The V call is TRBV4-3, the J call TRBJ1-2; D remains unclear. The CDR3 spans 19 residues. CDR1 is LGHNA and CDR2 is YSLEER in the germline V gene. CDR3 protein: CASSQDRGGILSYNYGYPF. DNA for the CDR3: TGCGCCAGCAGCCAAGATCGCGGAGGGATATTGTCCTACAATTATGGCTACCCCTTC.

The CDR3 protein is CATRAGALTGELFF. The DNA for the CDR3 is TGTGCCACACGGGCGGGAGCCTTGACCGGGGAGCTGTTTTTT. The V gene is TRBV10-3, the J gene TRBJ2-2, with 7 bases fitting TRBD2. Germline V gives CDR1 ENHRY, CDR2 SYGVKD. V trimming: 10 bases; J trimming: 5 bases; junction bases outside the gene matches: 10. There are 14 residues in the CDR3.

The chain recombines TRBV28 with TRBJ1-6, with TRBD1 matching 8 bases. The germline V gene has CDR1 MDHEN and CDR2 SYDVKM. CDR3 length: 14 residues. The V segment lost 9 bases and the J segment 9 bases; nucleotides outside the gene matches: 10. The CDR3 DNA reads TGTGCCAGTACCCCCACAGGGGGGGTTTCACCCCTCCACTTT. Protein: CASTPTGGVSPLHF.

The table lists this clone with a few counts. The chain joins TRBV5-6 to TRBJ1-1; D gene uncertain. With 2 bases removed from V and 7 bases from J, the gap between germline ends came to 6 bases. Germline CDR1 SGHDT, CDR2 YYEEEE. This CDR3 is built from 11 residues. The CDR3: CASSFRLEAFF. The DNA for the CDR3 is TGTGCCAGCAGCTTTAGACTTGAAGCTTTCTTT.